This note documents a single T cell receptor (beta chain) sequence. This receptor's antigen is unknown. No qualities accompany the bases; no much larger clone lies one base away. The library was produced with the immunoSEQ multiplex PCR assay. TCRdb re-hosts the immuneACCESS table, in-frame sequences only. Its copies lack some clones; in the studies checked, an unresolved V gene accounts for under half of them, and the cause for the rest is not known. This sample holds roughly 110,000 clones; about 90% were observed only once. The leading ten clones occupy 1.6% of the sample. These data come from a study of T cell changes during pregnancy in multiple sclerosis (dated by TCRdb to the late 2010s). About the study as a whole: The study looked at changes in the T cell repertoire across pregnancy in women with multiple sclerosis.

The CDR3 runs 14 amino acids, cysteine and phenylalanine included. Just CDR3 DNA is preserved here, 42 bases in frame from base 1. For CDR1 and CDR2, the germline V gene lists SGHTA and FQGNSA. V is trimmed back by 4 bases and J by 1 base, and the junction contains 3 bases that no gene match accounts for. The source material was peripheral blood, sampled before pregnancy. The receptor's source is a female donor with multiple sclerosis, enrolled in a pregnancy study. The chain links TRBV7-2 with TRBJ2-5, with 7 bases in between that match TRBD1. In nucleotide form, the sequence is TGTGCCAGCAGCTGGGACAGAACCCAAGAGACCCAGTACTTC. Its protein is CASSWDRTQETQYF.